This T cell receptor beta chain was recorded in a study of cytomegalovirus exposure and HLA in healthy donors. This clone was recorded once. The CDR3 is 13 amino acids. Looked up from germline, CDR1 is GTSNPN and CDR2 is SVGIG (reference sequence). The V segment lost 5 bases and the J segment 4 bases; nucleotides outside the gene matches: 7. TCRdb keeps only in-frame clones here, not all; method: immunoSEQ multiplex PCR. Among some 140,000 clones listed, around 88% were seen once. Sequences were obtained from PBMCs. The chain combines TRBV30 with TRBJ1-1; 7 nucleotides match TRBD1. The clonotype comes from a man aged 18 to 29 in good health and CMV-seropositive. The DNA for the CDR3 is TGTGCCTGGGCACGACAGGGCGGCACTGAAGCTTTCTTT. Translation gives CAWARQGGTEAFF.